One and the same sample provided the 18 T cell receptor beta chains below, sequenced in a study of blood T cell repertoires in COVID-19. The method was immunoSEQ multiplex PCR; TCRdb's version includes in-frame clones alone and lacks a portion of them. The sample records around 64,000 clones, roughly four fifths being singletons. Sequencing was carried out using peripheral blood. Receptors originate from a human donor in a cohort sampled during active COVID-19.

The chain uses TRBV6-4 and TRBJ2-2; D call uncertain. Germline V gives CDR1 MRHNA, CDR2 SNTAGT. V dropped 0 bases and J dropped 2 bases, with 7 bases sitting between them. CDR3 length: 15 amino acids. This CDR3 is CASSDSHSNTGELFF. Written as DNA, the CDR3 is TGTGCCAGCAGTGACTCGCATAGCAACACCGGGGAGCTGTTTTTT.

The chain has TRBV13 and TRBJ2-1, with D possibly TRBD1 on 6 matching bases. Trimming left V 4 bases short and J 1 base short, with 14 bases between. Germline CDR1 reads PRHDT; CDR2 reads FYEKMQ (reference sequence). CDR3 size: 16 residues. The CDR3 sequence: CASSSATGLSYNEQFF. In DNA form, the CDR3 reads TGTGCCAGCAGCTCGGCGACAGGCCTGTCCTACAATGAGCAGTTCTTC.

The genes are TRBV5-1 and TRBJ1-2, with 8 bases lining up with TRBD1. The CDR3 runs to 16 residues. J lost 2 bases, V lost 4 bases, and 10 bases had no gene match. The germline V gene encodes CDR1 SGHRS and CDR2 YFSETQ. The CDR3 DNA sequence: TGCGCCAGCAGCCCCGGACAGGGTATTTACAACTATGGCTACACCTTC. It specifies CASSPGQGIYNYGYTF. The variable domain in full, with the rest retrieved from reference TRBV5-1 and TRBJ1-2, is KAGVTQTPRYLIKTRGQQVTLSCSPISGHRSVSWYQQTPGQGLQFLFEYFSETQRNKGNFPGRFSGRQFSNSRSEMNVSTLELGDSALYLCASSPGQGIYNYGYTFGSGTRLTVV.

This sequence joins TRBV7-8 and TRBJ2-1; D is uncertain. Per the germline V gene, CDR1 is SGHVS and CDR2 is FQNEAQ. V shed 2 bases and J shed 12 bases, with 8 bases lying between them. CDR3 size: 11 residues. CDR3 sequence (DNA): TGTGCCAGCAGCTTATCGAGTGGGCAGTTCTTC. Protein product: CASSLSSGQFF.

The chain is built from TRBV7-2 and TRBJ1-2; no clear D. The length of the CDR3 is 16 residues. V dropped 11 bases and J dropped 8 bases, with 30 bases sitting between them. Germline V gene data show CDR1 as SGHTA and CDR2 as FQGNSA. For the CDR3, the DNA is TGTGCCGTTGACGCCTTCTTGATCGGGGTGGTTGAAGGCTACACCTTC. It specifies CAVDAFLIGVVEGYTF. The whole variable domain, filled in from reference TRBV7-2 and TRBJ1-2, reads GAGVSQSPSNKVTEKGKDVELRCDPISGHTALYWYRQSLGQGLEFLIYFQGNSAPDKSGLPSDRFSAERTGGSVSTLTIQRTQQEDSAVYLCAVDAFLIGVVEGYTFGSGTRLTVV.

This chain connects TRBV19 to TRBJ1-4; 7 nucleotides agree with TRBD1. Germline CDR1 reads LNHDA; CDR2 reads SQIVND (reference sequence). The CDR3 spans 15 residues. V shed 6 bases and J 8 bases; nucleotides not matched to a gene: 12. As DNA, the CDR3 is TGTGCCAGTAGACGACAGGGTCACGCGGGGGAAAAACTGTTTTTT. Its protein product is CASRRQGHAGEKLFF.

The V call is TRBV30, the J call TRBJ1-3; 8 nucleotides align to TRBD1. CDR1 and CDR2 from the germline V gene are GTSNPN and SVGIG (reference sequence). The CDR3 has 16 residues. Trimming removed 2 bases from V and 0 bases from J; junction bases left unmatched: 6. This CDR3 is CAWSPGQGDSGNTIYF. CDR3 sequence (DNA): TGTGCCTGGAGTCCCGGACAGGGCGACTCTGGAAACACCATATATTTT.

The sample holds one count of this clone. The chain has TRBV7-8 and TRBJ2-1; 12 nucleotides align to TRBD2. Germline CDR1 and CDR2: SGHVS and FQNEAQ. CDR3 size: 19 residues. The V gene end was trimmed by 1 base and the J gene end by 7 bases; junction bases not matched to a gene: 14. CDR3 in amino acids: CASSLVTSGSRKILNEQFF. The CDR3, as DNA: TGTGCCAGCAGCTTAGTGACTAGCGGGAGCCGAAAGATTCTTAATGAGCAGTTCTTC.

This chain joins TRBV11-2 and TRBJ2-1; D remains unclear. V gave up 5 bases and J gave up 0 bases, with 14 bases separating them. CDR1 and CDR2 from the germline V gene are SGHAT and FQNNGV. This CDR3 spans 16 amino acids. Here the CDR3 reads CASSARMRSSYNEQFF. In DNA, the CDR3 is TGTGCCAGCAGCGCCAGGATGAGAAGCTCCTACAATGAGCAGTTCTTC.

In DNA, the CDR3 is TGTGCCAGCAGCCAACCGGCGGGGGGGGCCGCGAACACCGGGGAGCTGTTTTTT. It is translated as CASSQPAGGAANTGELFF. The chain has TRBV4-2 and TRBJ2-2, with TRBD2 matching over 9 bases. J gave up 0 bases and V 2 bases, and 7 bases lay outside the gene matches. Germline values: CDR1 LGHNA, CDR2 YNFKEQ. The CDR3 runs to 18 residues.

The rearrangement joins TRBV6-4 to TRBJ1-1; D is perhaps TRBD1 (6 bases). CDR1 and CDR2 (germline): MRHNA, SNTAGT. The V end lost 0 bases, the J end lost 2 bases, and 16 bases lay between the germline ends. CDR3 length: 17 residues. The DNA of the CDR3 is TGTGCCAGCAGTGACTCGTACTCCCGAGGGGGAAACACTGAAGCTTTCTTT. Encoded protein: CASSDSYSRGGNTEAFF.

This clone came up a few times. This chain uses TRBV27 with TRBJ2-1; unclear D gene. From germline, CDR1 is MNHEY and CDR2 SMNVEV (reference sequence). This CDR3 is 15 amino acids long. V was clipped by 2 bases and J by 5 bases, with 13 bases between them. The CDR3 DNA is TGTGCCAGCAGTTTAAGAAAGCTCGCCGACAATGAGCAGTTCTTC. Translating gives CASSLRKLADNEQFF.

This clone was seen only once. The CDR3: CARSLGTDPNYGYTF. In nucleotides, the CDR3 is TGCGCCAGGAGTTTAGGGACAGATCCTAACTATGGCTACACCTTC. The chain joins TRBV5-1 to TRBJ1-2, with 7 bases matching TRBD1. The CDR3 extends over 15 amino acids. The germline V gene has CDR1 SGHRS and CDR2 YFSETQ. Unmatched junction bases numbered 10, after V lost 8 bases and J lost 0 bases.

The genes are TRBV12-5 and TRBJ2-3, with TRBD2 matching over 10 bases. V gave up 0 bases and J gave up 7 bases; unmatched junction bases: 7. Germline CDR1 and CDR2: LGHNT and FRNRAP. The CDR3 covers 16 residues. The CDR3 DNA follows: TGTGCTAGTGGTTTGGTCCTAGCGGGGGACCCGAATACGCAGTATTTT. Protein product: CASGLVLAGDPNTQYF.

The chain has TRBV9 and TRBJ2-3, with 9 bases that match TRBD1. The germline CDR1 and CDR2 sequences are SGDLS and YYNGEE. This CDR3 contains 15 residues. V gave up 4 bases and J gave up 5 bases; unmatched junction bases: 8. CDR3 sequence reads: CASSNRDRAKDTQYF. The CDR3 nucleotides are TGTGCCAGCAGCAACCGGGACAGGGCCAAAGATACGCAGTATTTT.

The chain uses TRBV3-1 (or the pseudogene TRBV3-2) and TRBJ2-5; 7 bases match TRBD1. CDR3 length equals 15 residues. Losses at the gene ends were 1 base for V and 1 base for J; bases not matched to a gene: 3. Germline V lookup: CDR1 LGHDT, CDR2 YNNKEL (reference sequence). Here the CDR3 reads CASSQGDRAQETQYF. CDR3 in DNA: TGTGCCAGCAGCCAAGGAGACAGGGCCCAAGAGACCCAGTACTTC.

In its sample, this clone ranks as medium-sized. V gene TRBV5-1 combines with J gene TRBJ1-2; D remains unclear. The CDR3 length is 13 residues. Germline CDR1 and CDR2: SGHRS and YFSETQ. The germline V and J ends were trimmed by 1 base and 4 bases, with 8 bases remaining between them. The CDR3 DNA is TGCGCCAGCAGCTTGAAGCCCCCCTATGGCTACACCTTC. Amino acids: CASSLKPPYGYTF.

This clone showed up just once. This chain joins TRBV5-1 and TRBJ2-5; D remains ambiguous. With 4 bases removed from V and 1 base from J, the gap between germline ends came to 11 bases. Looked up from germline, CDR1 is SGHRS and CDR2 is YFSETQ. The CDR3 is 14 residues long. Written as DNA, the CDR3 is TGCGCCAGCAGCCCCCTTCGCGGCCAAGAGACCCAGTACTTC. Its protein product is CASSPLRGQETQYF.